This T cell receptor beta chain emerged from a study of shared clonotypes between healthy human individuals. Trimming took off 8 bases at V and 4 bases at J, with 6 bases between the two ends. This CDR3 has 11 residues. The germline CDR1 and CDR2 sequences are LNHNV and YYDKDF (reference sequence). As regards this clone: The antigen is unknown.

Sequencing used immunoSEQ multiplex PCR; TCRdb keeps in-frame clones, though not all of them. This sample has around 750,000 clones, with about 74% found just once. The study enrolled healthy HIV-negative adults without recent acute infections or vaccinations as donors. Study-wide points: Incomplete sequencing of sorted subsets was indicated by rarefaction despite large depth. Several donors had roughly 5% of their naive CD4 clonotypes in common.

The J gene is TRBJ1-5, the V gene TRBV15; D remains unclear. The origin of this receptor is a woman in her 30s in good health. Specimen: memory CD4+ T cells sorted from blood. Subset in this sample: CD45RA-negative fraction. CDR3 sequence: CATRGNQPQHF. DNA for the CDR3: TGTGCCACCCGAGGAAATCAGCCCCAGCATTTT.